The 28 T cell receptor beta chains given below trace back to one sample, sequenced in a study of CD8 T cells in Susac syndrome. Random hexamers were used to reverse transcribe an amount of roughly 0.5 to 1 ug RNA. TCRdb called the immunoSEQ multiplex PCR reads again in MiXCR, with one record for every CDR3 protein. The sample carries around 53,000 distinct CDR3 sequences, over 90% recorded once. Sequencing was carried out using CD8+ T cells from PBMCs. These receptors were obtained from a human donor with Susac syndrome.

The chain uses TRBV12-3 or TRBV12-4 and TRBJ2-6, with a weak D call TRBD1 (6 bases). The CDR3 spans 18 residues. V lost 10 bases and J 0 bases, leaving 22 bases between the germline ends. CDR3 amino acids: CATYGRGWLVSGANVLTF. The CDR3 DNA reads as TGTGCCACCTATGGAAGGGGGTGGTTGGTCTCTGGGGCCAACGTCCTGACTTTC.

The chain links TRBV7-9 to TRBJ2-3, with TRBD2 matching over 12 bases. Germline assignment: CDR1 SEHNR and CDR2 FQNEAQ (reference sequence). Unmatched junction bases numbered 5, after V lost 2 bases and J lost 2 bases. The CDR3 totals 17 residues. The CDR3 sequence: CASSLTSGGPATDTQYF. The DNA for the CDR3 is TGTGCCAGCAGCTTAACTAGCGGGGGGCCCGCCACAGATACGCAGTATTTT.

This chain links TRBV7-9 with TRBJ1-2, with 8 bases fitting TRBD1. The CDR3 contains 16 residues. Germline CDR1 SEHNR, CDR2 FQNEAQ (reference sequence). V lost 10 bases, J lost 0 bases, and 13 bases stayed unmatched. The chain's CDR3 is CATYRTGQISNYGYTF. The CDR3 bases are TGTGCCACCTACCGGACAGGGCAAATATCTAACTATGGCTACACCTTC.

The rearrangement links TRBV4-1 to TRBJ2-7, with D maybe TRBD1 (5 bases). The V end was cut by 1 base, the J end by 2 bases, with 9 bases between. The CDR3 consists of 14 residues. CDR1 is MGHRA and CDR2 is YSYEKL in the germline V gene. The CDR3 nucleotides are TGCGCCAGCAGCCAAGTGGGGCCGACCTACGAGCAGTACTTC. Translating it yields CASSQVGPTYEQYF.

The V gene is TRBV28, the J gene TRBJ2-5; D possibly corresponds to TRBD1 (5 bases). This CDR3 spans 17 amino acids. Germline V lookup: CDR1 MDHEN, CDR2 SYDVKM. V dropped 6 bases and J dropped 2 bases, with 22 bases sitting between them. The DNA of the CDR3 is TGTGCCAGCAGCCTCGACAGACCCAGATTAACTCAAGAGACCCAGTACTTC. This gives the protein CASSLDRPRLTQETQYF.

V is TRBV12-3 or TRBV12-4 and J is TRBJ1-5, with a tentative D call TRBD1 (6 bases). Trimming pared 6 bases from V and 0 bases from J, leaving 15 bases between. The CDR3 runs to 16 residues. CDR3 nucleotides: TGTGCCAGCAGCTCAGACAGGCCCTATAGCAATCAGCCCCAGCATTTT. Protein sequence: CASSSDRPYSNQPQHF.

The chain combines TRBV30 with TRBJ1-2; no clear D gene. The V end lost 0 bases, the J end lost 12 bases, and 29 bases lay between the germline ends. The CDR3 spans 17 residues. The germline CDR1 and CDR2 sequences are GTSNPN and SVGIG (reference sequence). In DNA form, the CDR3 reads TGTGCCTGGAGTGTACTAAGAGGGTCAAGTTTAAAATGGACCAACACCTTC. Translation: CAWSVLRGSSLKWTNTF.

The chain couples TRBV3-1 to TRBJ2-2; 9 bases agree with TRBD1. The CDR3 spans 19 residues. With 1 base clipped from V and 2 bases from J, the junction kept 11 bases outside the gene matches. Germline V gene data show CDR1 as LGHDT and CDR2 as YNNKEL (reference sequence). CDR3 nucleotides: TGTGCCAGCAGCCAAGTTAGGGGGCCGGGACAGGGAAACACCGGGGAGCTGTTTTTT. This gives the protein CASSQVRGPGQGNTGELFF.

The chain uses TRBV5-1 and TRBJ2-7; 7 bases agree with TRBD1. The germline V gene has CDR1 SGHRS and CDR2 YFSETQ. This CDR3 has 14 residues. The V gene end was trimmed by 4 bases and the J gene end by 2 bases; junction bases not matched to a gene: 6. In DNA, the CDR3 is TGCGCCAGCAGCGGCCGGGACAGACCCTACGAGCAGTACTTC. Residues: CASSGRDRPYEQYF.

This chain connects TRBV9 to TRBJ2-7; D might be TRBD2 (7 bases). Trimming stripped 0 bases from V and 4 bases from J, with 11 bases between. The CDR3 runs to 14 residues. Germline loops: CDR1 SGDLS, CDR2 YYNGEE. The CDR3 spells CASSVEGGPYEQYF. The CDR3, as DNA: TGTGCCAGCAGCGTAGAGGGGGGGCCTTACGAGCAGTACTTC.

J is TRBJ2-7 and V is TRBV27; 8 bases line up with TRBD1. The CDR3 is 14 amino acids. J gave up 3 bases and V 6 bases, and 7 bases lay outside the gene matches. The germline V gene has CDR1 MNHEY and CDR2 SMNVEV (reference sequence). The CDR3, as DNA: TGTGCCAGCAGCCAGGGACAGGAGAGCTACGAGCAGTACTTC. This gives the protein CASSQGQESYEQYF.

The J gene is TRBJ1-2, the V gene TRBV11-2; the D gene is possibly TRBD1 (5 bases). V lost 5 bases and J lost 4, with 17 bases in between. The CDR3 spans 15 residues. The V gene's germline CDR1 is SGHAT and CDR2 FQNNGV. The CDR3 sequence is CASSPEYRRVYGYTF. As DNA, the CDR3 is TGTGCCAGCAGCCCTGAATACAGGAGAGTCTATGGCTACACCTTC.

Only one count was recorded for this clonotype. V is TRBV30 and J is TRBJ2-2; 8 bases match TRBD2. The CDR3 runs 16 residues. V was clipped by 4 bases and J by 6 bases; unmatched bases: 13. The germline gives CDR1 GTSNPN, CDR2 SVGIG (reference sequence). CDR3 residues: CAWKPSGIAGSGELFF. CDR3 coding DNA: TGTGCCTGGAAGCCCTCGGGGATAGCGGGGTCCGGGGAGCTGTTTTTT.

This clonotype was counted once. This chain uses TRBV6-4 with TRBJ2-6; D gene ambiguous. This CDR3 contains 14 residues. Germline loops: CDR1 MRHNA, CDR2 SNTAGT. V dropped 2 bases and J dropped 3 bases, with 5 bases sitting between them. The CDR3 DNA sequence: TGTGCCAGCAGTGACGGCGGTGGGGCCAACGTCCTGACTTTC. Amino acid sequence: CASSDGGGANVLTF.

The V call is TRBV5-6, the J call TRBJ1-2; perhaps TRBD1 as D (5 bases). The germline V and J ends were trimmed by 0 bases and 3 bases, with 9 bases remaining between them. The V gene's germline CDR1 is SGHDT and CDR2 YYEEEE. The CDR3 has 14 residues. The CDR3 region is CASSLGGSDYGYTF. The CDR3 region has the DNA TGTGCCAGCAGCTTGGGGGGGAGCGACTATGGCTACACCTTC. The full variable domain, in which reference TRBV5-6 and TRBJ1-2 provide the parts outside the CDR3, is DAGVTQSPTHLIKTRGQQVTLRCSPKSGHDTVSWYQQALGQGPQFIFQYYEEEERQRGNFPDRFSGHQFPNYSSELNVNALLLGDSALYLCASSLGGSDYGYTFGSGTRLTVV.

This clonotype was counted a single time. This chain connects TRBV27 to TRBJ2-3, with TRBD2 identical over 12 bases. V dropped 6 bases and J dropped 3; count of bases not matched to a gene: 7. The CDR3 sequence is 16 residues long. Germline V lookup: CDR1 MNHEY, CDR2 SMNVEV (reference sequence). Written as DNA, the CDR3 is TGTGCCAGCAGCTCCCTAGCGGGGGGGCCTACAGATACGCAGTATTTT. Translated: CASSSLAGGPTDTQYF.

The rearrangement links TRBV29-1 to TRBJ2-1, with 9 bases matching TRBD2. V was clipped by 5 bases and J by 9 bases; unmatched bases: 17. The length of the CDR3 is 16 residues. Per the germline V gene, CDR1 is SQVTM and CDR2 is ANQGSEA. CDR3 sequence reads: CSVWTGAGGPWGEQFF. The CDR3 nucleotides are TGCAGCGTTTGGACCGGGGCGGGGGGGCCCTGGGGTGAGCAGTTCTTC.

The V gene is TRBV20-1, the J gene TRBJ1-2, with a tentative D call TRBD1 (5 bases). This CDR3 is 14 amino acids long. Germline V gene lookup returns CDR1 DFQATT and CDR2 SNEGSKA (reference sequence). Deletions cut 2 bases from V and 4 bases from J, with 14 bases between. The CDR3 loop reads CSARRQSIGYGYTF. CDR3 nucleotide sequence: TGCAGTGCTAGACGACAGAGTATCGGCTATGGCTACACCTTC.

The chain uses TRBV6-5 and TRBJ1-2; 7 bases are a match to TRBD1. The CDR3 covers 14 residues. Germline loops: CDR1 MNHEY, CDR2 SVGAGI. The V segment lost 6 bases and the J segment 8 bases; nucleotides outside the gene matches: 12. In DNA form, the CDR3 reads TGTGCCAGCAGCAAGACGCCGACAGGGTACGGCTACACCTTC. Translated, it gives CASSKTPTGYGYTF.

The chain uses TRBV12-3 or TRBV12-4 and TRBJ2-1; D may match TRBD1 or TRBD2 (5 bases each). V was pared by 3 bases and J by 9 bases, with 9 bases between. The length of the CDR3 is 12 residues. CDR3 region: CASSLGVFEQFF. The CDR3 DNA reads as TGTGCCAGCAGTTTGGGGGTCTTTGAGCAGTTCTTC.

This chain joins TRBV27 and TRBJ2-5; 12 bases agree with TRBD1. Germline lookup yields CDR1 MNHEY and CDR2 SMNVEV (reference sequence). The junction had 8 bases not matched to a gene; V was cut back by 1 base and J by 5 bases. The CDR3 loop spans 17 amino acids. The CDR3 nucleotides read TGTGCCAGCAGTTTATGGGGAGGGGACAGGGGGCTGGAGACCCAGTACTTC. Protein: CASSLWGGDRGLETQYF.

J is TRBJ2-7 and V is TRBV3-1; 7 positions match TRBD1. Trimming at V came to 2 bases and at J to 3 bases, leaving 4 bases not matched to a gene. Per germline, CDR1 LGHDT and CDR2 YNNKEL (reference sequence). CDR3 length: 14 residues. The CDR3 loop is CASSQRWDSYEQYF. The CDR3, as DNA: TGTGCCAGCAGCCAACGTTGGGACAGCTACGAGCAGTACTTC.

The V and J genes are TRBV25-1 and TRBJ2-2; TRBD1 matches 9 bases. This CDR3 contains 17 residues. V shed 1 base and J 4 bases; nucleotides not matched to a gene: 7. Germline V lookup: CDR1 MGHDK, CDR2 SYGVNS. The chain's CDR3 is CASSEWGGQGRTGELFF. The CDR3 DNA follows: TGTGCCAGCAGTGAATGGGGGGGACAGGGACGCACCGGGGAGCTGTTTTTT.

The chain uses TRBV18 and TRBJ1-5, with TRBD1 as a possible D gene (5 bases). V was trimmed by 6 bases and J by 0 bases, leaving 15 bases between them. The CDR3 has 16 residues. The germline V gene has CDR1 KGHSH and CDR2 LQKENI. The CDR3 coding sequence is TGTGCCAGCTCTGATTACAGGTCTTATAGCAATCAGCCCCAGCATTTT. Protein: CASSDYRSYSNQPQHF.

The V call is TRBV7-8, the J call TRBJ2-7, with a possible D match to TRBD2 (5 bases). The CDR3 has 15 residues. Germline V gene sequence: CDR1 SGHVS, CDR2 FQNEAQ. The V and J ends lost 2 bases and 3 bases respectively, with 14 bases between them. The CDR3 here is CASSLSLSEVYEQYF. The CDR3 DNA follows: TGTGCCAGCAGCTTATCCCTGTCGGAGGTCTACGAGCAGTACTTC.

The chain uses TRBV10-1 and TRBJ2-7; a weak D match, TRBD1 (5 bases). The CDR3 extends over 14 amino acids. The germline CDR1 and CDR2 sequences are WNHNN and SYGVQD (reference sequence). Trimming pared 9 bases from V and 6 bases from J, leaving 21 bases between. CDR3 nucleotide sequence: TGCGCCAGACAAAGGGGCGAAGATTTGGGCGAGCAGTACTTC. It specifies CARQRGEDLGEQYF.

The chain joins TRBV2 to TRBJ2-3; 9 nucleotides line up with TRBD1. From germline, CDR1 is SNHLY and CDR2 FYNNEI. CDR3 size: 16 residues. J was trimmed by 3 bases and V by 2 bases; bases with no gene match: 6. CDR3 sequence (DNA): TGTGCCAGCAGTGAATTCGGGACAGGGCCTACAGATACGCAGTATTTT. Protein product: CASSEFGTGPTDTQYF.

The V call is TRBV5-6, the J call TRBJ2-1; 9 bases are a match to TRBD1. This CDR3 region has 13 residues. Germline V lookup: CDR1 SGHDT, CDR2 YYEEEE. Unmatched junction bases numbered 3, after V lost 4 bases and J lost 7 bases. This chain's CDR3 is CASSEGTGNEQFF. The CDR3 DNA is TGTGCCAGCAGCGAAGGGACAGGGAATGAGCAGTTCTTC.